This T cell receptor beta chain originates from a study of preoperative IRX-2 immunotherapy in early breast cancer. TCRdb keeps only in-frame clones here, not all; method: immunoSEQ multiplex PCR. The sample holds about 23,000 clones; roughly 95% are singletons and the top ten take under 20%. The CDR3 has 13 residues. Between the trimmed V and J ends, which lost 2 bases and 0 bases, there was a span of 4 bases. Germline values: CDR1 SGHTA, CDR2 FQGNSA. The treatment is: preoperative locoregional IRX-2 cytokine immunotherapy. Samples came from a phase Ib trial of preoperative locoregional IRX-2 cytokine immunotherapy.

The chain employs TRBV7-2 and TRBJ1-1; D is uncertain. This sequence was found in a human donor with breast cancer. The sequenced sample was tumor tissue, obtained after IRX-2 immunotherapy. CDR3 in amino acids: CASSLPMNTEAFF. As DNA, the CDR3 is TGTGCCAGCAGCTTACCCATGAACACTGAAGCTTTCTTT.